Listed below are T cell receptor beta chains from one sample, sequenced in a study of blood T cell repertoires in COVID-19. Assay used: immunoSEQ multiplex PCR; TCRdb lists only in-frame clones, some missing. The data contain roughly 120,000 clones, approximately 82% of them singletons. Sequencing was performed on peripheral blood. These receptors were obtained from a man aged 30 to 39 with acute or convalescent COVID-19. Both conserved end residues are part of each CDR3. Where a row states a size, it is once, few, many or the class of an expanded clone; other rows omit it.

size,J,V,CDR3
medium-sized,TRBJ1-2,TRBV6-5,CASSYSMTLSYGYTF
-,TRBJ1-6,TRBV7-3,CASSATGRSPLHF
-,TRBJ2-5,TRBV27,CASSFLPPQETQYF
-,TRBJ1-2,TRBV2,CASRPQGAAYGYTF
-,TRBJ1-2,TRBV10-3,CAISESNYDYTF
-,TRBJ1-1,TRBV16,CASSQVKNTEAFF
-,TRBJ2-7,TRBV21-1,CASSKGLVFQNWDEQYF
-,TRBJ1-1,TRBV7-2,CASSPPGSALITEAFF
-,TRBJ1-1,TRBV5-1,CASSLQGIGNTEAFF
-,TRBJ2-1,TRBV7-9,CASSPDGRGYNEQFF
-,TRBJ2-5,TRBV30,CAWSVPSLRGTEMGETQYF
-,TRBJ2-5,TRBV24-1,CATSDGGQGQETQYF
-,TRBJ1-1,TRBV7-9,CASSLGRPGDTEAFF
once,TRBJ2-7,TRBV30,CAWSSLQGSSFYEQYF
-,TRBJ2-2,TRBV7-9,CASSLTMGGSWNTGELFF